A selection of T cell receptor beta chains follows, all from one sample in a study of blood T cell repertoires in COVID-19. TCRdb's table, derived via immunoSEQ multiplex PCR, lists solely in-frame clones and lacks some. The repertoire holds some 250,000 clones, approximately 82% seen once, with approximately 6% in the top ten. Sequences were obtained from peripheral blood. The receptor set was obtained from a man older than 75 with acute or convalescent COVID-19. Each CDR3 is given with its conserved first and last residue. D genes are given only for firm matches. Size is stated for part of the rows, as once, few or many counts, or as a class when the clone is expanded.

TRBD1	.	TRBV10-3	14	TRBJ1-4	CAISPGQGYEKLFF	TGTGCCATCAGCCCGGGACAGGGGTATGAAAAACTGTTTTTT
TRBD2	.	TRBV29-1	16	TRBJ2-3	CSGGTETVAGSDTQYF	TGCAGCGGGGGCACAGAGACAGTAGCGGGATCAGATACGCAGTATTTT
.	once	TRBV6-5	13	TRBJ2-7	CASMEGRVGEQYF	TGTGCCAGCATGGAAGGCAGGGTAGGTGAGCAGTACTTC
.	few	TRBV10-3	18	TRBJ2-2	CAPSNGLPLPPNTGELFF	TGTGCCCCAAGCAACGGGTTACCCCTACCCCCGAACACCGGGGAGCTGTTTTTT
TRBD1	.	TRBV11-2	14	TRBJ1-5	CASSPGGAGQPQHF	TGTGCCAGCAGTCCAGGGGGCGCCGGTCAGCCCCAGCATTTT
.	.	TRBV3-1/TRBV3-2	17	TRBJ1-6	CASSQSPPGLTNSPLHF	TGTGCCAGCAGCCAAAGCCCACCGGGACTCACTAATTCACCCCTCCACTTT
TRBD2	.	TRBV4-1	16	TRBJ2-2	CASSQEVSGITGELFF	TGCGCCAGCAGCCAAGAAGTTAGCGGGATCACCGGGGAGCTGTTTTTT
TRBD2	.	TRBV5-1	16	TRBJ2-2	CASSRTGTSVSGELFF	TGCGCCAGCAGCCGGACCGGGACTAGCGTTTCCGGGGAGCTGTTTTTT
TRBD1	.	TRBV9	17	TRBJ2-1	CASSLQGATPLRNEQFF	TGTGCCAGCAGCCTCCAGGGGGCGACCCCCTTACGGAATGAGCAGTTCTTC
TRBD2	.	TRBV7-8	21	TRBJ2-5	CASTQLRSETSGGLGQETQYF	TGTGCCAGCACCCAGCTTCGGAGTGAAACTAGCGGGGGCCTGGGGCAAGAGACCCAGTACTTC
TRBD2	.	TRBV13	20	TRBJ2-3	CASSRRTRTSGGAPTDTQYF	TGTGCCAGCAGCCGCCGAACTCGGACTAGCGGGGGGGCCCCCACAGATACGCAGTATTTT
TRBD1	.	TRBV28	14	TRBJ1-5	CASSLTGGNQPQHF	TGTGCCAGCAGTTTGACAGGGGGCAATCAGCCCCAGCATTTT
TRBD2	.	TRBV5-1	16	TRBJ2-1	CASSYTAGGSYNEQFF	TGCGCCAGCAGCTACACAGCGGGAGGGTCCTACAATGAGCAGTTCTTC
TRBD1	.	TRBV5-1	16	TRBJ2-7	CASSTSGGSSSYEQYF	TGCGCCAGCAGCACCTCAGGGGGCTCGAGCTCCTACGAGCAGTACTTC
.	.	TRBV10-3	12	TRBJ1-4	CAISEGREKLFF	TGTGCCATCAGTGAGGGGCGCGAAAAACTGTTTTTT
TRBD1	.	TRBV7-2	12	TRBJ2-3	CASRHRGNTQYF	TGTGCCAGCAGACACAGGGGAAATACGCAGTATTTT
.	.	TRBV28	14	TRBJ2-7	CASSFFGTAYEQYF	TGTGCCAGCAGTTTCTTTGGCACAGCCTACGAGCAGTACTTC
.	few	TRBV5-1	15	TRBJ2-1	CASSLAGGQINEQFF	TGCGCCAGCAGCTTGGCCGGAGGACAGATCAATGAGCAGTTCTTC
TRBD2	.	TRBV10-2	15	TRBJ2-7	CATRLGRESFYEQYF	TGCGCCACCCGATTAGGGCGGGAGTCCTTCTACGAGCAGTACTTC
.	.	TRBV5-1	13	TRBJ1-5	CASRLEGNQPQHF	TGCGCCAGCAGATTAGAAGGCAATCAGCCCCAGCATTTT
.	.	TRBV7-8	15	TRBJ2-2	CASSLGASNTGELFF	TGTGCCAGCAGCTTAGGGGCATCGAACACCGGGGAGCTGTTTTTT
.	few	TRBV11-2	14	TRBJ2-7	CASSFSGHDYEQYF	TGTGCCAGCAGCTTCTCTGGACACGACTACGAGCAGTACTTC
.	.	TRBV19	13	TRBJ1-1	CASSFLTPAEAFF	TGTGCCAGTAGTTTCCTGACTCCGGCTGAAGCTTTCTTT
TRBD1	.	TRBV5-1	16	TRBJ2-3	CASSTDRGGSTDTQYF	TGCGCCAGCAGCACGGACAGGGGAGGGAGCACAGATACGCAGTATTTT
TRBD1	.	TRBV11-1	13	TRBJ2-7	CASTRTGTYEQYF	TGTGCCAGCACCAGGACAGGAACCTACGAGCAGTACTTC
TRBD1	.	TRBV2	16	TRBJ1-5	CASILDREVRNQPQHF	TGTGCCAGCATATTGGACAGGGAAGTCCGCAATCAGCCCCAGCATTTT
TRBD1	.	TRBV12-3/TRBV12-4	13	TRBJ2-1	CASTGWGRQGPFF	TGTGCCAGCACGGGGTGGGGCCGACAGGGGCCGTTCTTC
TRBD2	once	TRBV2	14	TRBJ2-2	CASSASGGTGELFF	TGTGCCAGCAGTGCGTCGGGGGGCACCGGGGAGCTGTTTTTT
TRBD1	.	TRBV28	15	TRBJ2-7	CASRIGQGDLIEQYF	TGTGCCAGCAGAATTGGACAGGGGGACCTTATCGAGCAGTACTTC
.	.	TRBV24-1	15	TRBJ2-7	CATSDLGPSPYEQYF	TGTGCCACCAGTGATTTGGGGCCGAGCCCGTACGAGCAGTACTTC
TRBD2	.	TRBV28	13	TRBJ2-7	CASKTSGYYEQYF	TGTGCCAGCAAGACTAGCGGGTACTACGAGCAGTACTTC
.	once	TRBV30	15	TRBJ1-1	CAWSKQVAGTTEAFF	TGTGCCTGGAGTAAGCAGGTGGCGGGCACCACTGAAGCTTTCTTT
.	.	TRBV2	13	TRBJ2-5	CASSVYDRGTQYF	TGTGCCAGCAGTGTATACGACCGGGGGACCCAGTACTTC
TRBD2	.	TRBV5-1	16	TRBJ2-1	CASSLVASGSYNEQFF	TGCGCCAGCAGCTTGGTGGCTAGCGGCTCCTACAATGAGCAGTTCTTC
.	.	TRBV27	12	TRBJ2-5	CASSPSGETQYF	TGTGCCAGCAGTCCCTCAGGAGAGACCCAGTACTTC
TRBD1	.	TRBV28	16	TRBJ1-2	CASNIAGTGSFSGYTF	TGTGCCAGCAATATAGCCGGGACAGGGTCTTTTTCCGGCTACACCTTC
TRBD2	.	TRBV5-1	15	TRBJ2-7	CASSLLAGETSEQYF	TGCGCCAGCAGCTTACTAGCGGGGGAGACATCCGAGCAGTACTTC
TRBD2	.	TRBV9	14	TRBJ2-7	CASSAFSGSSEQYF	TGTGCCAGCAGCGCGTTTAGCGGGAGCAGCGAGCAGTACTTC
.	.	TRBV19	14	TRBJ2-7	CASSGGRSSYEQYF	TGTGCCAGTAGTGGAGGACGGAGCTCCTACGAGCAGTACTTC
.	.	TRBV3-1/TRBV3-2	14	TRBJ2-7	CASSQVGPKGKQYF	TGTGCCAGCAGCCAGGTGGGGCCCAAGGGTAAGCAGTACTTC
.	.	TRBV30	13	TRBJ2-5	CAWNMIPQETQYF	TGTGCCTGGAACATGATACCCCAAGAGACCCAGTACTTC
TRBD2	.	TRBV5-4	16	TRBJ2-7	CASSSLAGGSSYEQYF	TGTGCCAGCAGCTCACTAGCGGGAGGGAGCTCCTACGAGCAGTACTTC
.	.	TRBV3-1/TRBV3-2	15	TRBJ1-1	CASSPRTPMNTEAFF	TGTGCCAGCAGCCCCCGGACACCAATGAACACTGAAGCTTTCTTT
.	.	TRBV6-5	11	TRBJ2-1	CASSLYNEQFF	TGTGCCAGCAGTCTCTACAATGAGCAGTTCTTC
TRBD1	.	TRBV29-1	15	TRBJ2-3	CSVEGTGTSTDTQYF	TGCAGCGTTGAAGGGACAGGGACTAGCACAGATACGCAGTATTTT